A single sample is the source of the 17 T cell receptor beta chains below, sequenced in a study of T-cell reconstitution after alpha-beta-depleted transplantation in children. Preparation of the TCRbeta library was carried out with unique molecular identifiers. TCRdb independently ran MiXCR on the PCR reads; one entry per CDR3 protein. Here the sample spans under 300,000 distinct CDR3 sequences, roughly 12% being singletons. The sequencing used peripheral blood, collected 180 days after TCRalphabeta/CD19-depleted stem cell transplant. The receptors originated from a male patient aged 2-10 years who had a stem cell transplant for chronic granulomatous disease, so the T cells may come from the graft donor.

This clonotype was seen repeatedly, ten times or more. The chain recombines TRBV20-1 with TRBJ2-1; 9 positions agree with TRBD2. The germline gives CDR1 DFQATT, CDR2 SNEGSKA (reference sequence). The J segment lost 0 bases and the V segment lost 0 bases, leaving 12 bases of the junction unmatched. The CDR3 runs to 19 residues. The CDR3 DNA follows: TGCAGTGCTAGAGATTTGGCTAGCGGGATAAGTAGCTCCTACAATGAGCAGTTCTTC. This codes for CSARDLASGISSSYNEQFF.

Many counts were recorded for this clonotype. The rearrangement links TRBV5-1 to TRBJ2-7; weak D call: TRBD1 (5 bases). V was trimmed by 0 bases and J by 3 bases, leaving 13 bases between them. This CDR3 contains 15 residues. Germline V gives CDR1 SGHRS, CDR2 YFSETQ. The CDR3 DNA is TGCGCCAGCAGCTTGGTTAGTCAGGGTGGCTACGAGCAGTACTTC. Translating gives CASSLVSQGGYEQYF. The variable domain in full, completed from reference TRBV5-1 and TRBJ2-7, reads KAGVTQTPRYLIKTRGQQVTLSCSPISGHRSVSWYQQTPGQGLQFLFEYFSETQRNKGNFPGRFSGRQFSNSRSEMNVSTLELGDSALYLCASSLVSQGGYEQYFGPGTRLTVT.

This clonotype occurred many times. The gene calls are TRBV5-1 and TRBJ2-7; 11 positions match TRBD1. J lost 6 bases, V lost 0 bases, and 5 bases had no gene match. This CDR3 comprises 15 residues. Germline V lookup: CDR1 SGHRS, CDR2 YFSETQ. CDR3 loop: CASSLGGTGGIEQYF. CDR3 DNA: TGCGCCAGCAGCTTGGGCGGGACAGGGGGTATCGAGCAGTACTTC. Full variable domain (missing parts from reference TRBV5-1 and TRBJ2-7): KAGVTQTPRYLIKTRGQQVTLSCSPISGHRSVSWYQQTPGQGLQFLFEYFSETQRNKGNFPGRFSGRQFSNSRSEMNVSTLELGDSALYLCASSLGGTGGIEQYFGPGTRLTVT.

This clonotype showed up many times. The chain carries TRBV28 and TRBJ2-5, with D possibly TRBD2 on 5 matching bases. The germline V and J ends were trimmed by 8 bases and 3 bases, with 22 bases remaining between them. Germline V gene sequence: CDR1 MDHEN, CDR2 SYDVKM. The CDR3 is 16 residues long. CDR3 in DNA: TGTGCCAGCCCATCGACACGGGATCGGGTAGAAGAGACCCAGTACTTC. Residues: CASPSTRDRVEETQYF.

This clonotype was recorded at least ten times. This chain uses TRBV10-3 with TRBJ2-3; 9 bases align to TRBD2. V shed 10 bases and J 3 bases; nucleotides not matched to a gene: 8. Germline lookup yields CDR1 ENHRY and CDR2 SYGVKD. The CDR3 spans 14 residues. Written as DNA, the CDR3 is TGTGCCACACTACCGGGACTAGCAACAGATACGCAGTATTTT. This sequence encodes CATLPGLATDTQYF.

Comments on this clonotype: A much larger clone differs by one base, so this may be a read error. Likely a read error: the CDR3 ends without its conserved phenylalanine or tryptophan. This chain uses TRBV28 with TRBJ2-1; 9 nucleotides agree with TRBD2. The V gene end was trimmed by 3 bases and the J gene end by 7 bases; junction bases not matched to a gene: 10. This CDR3 contains 16 residues. Per germline, CDR1 MDHEN and CDR2 SYDVKM. The CDR3 coding sequence is TGTGCCAGCAGTTTCGAGGCGGGAGGGCCAGGGAATGAGCAGTTCTCC. Amino acids: CASSFEAGGPGNEQFS.

With respect to this clonotype: A single base separates this from a much larger clone, so it may be a read error. The rearrangement links TRBV5-1 to TRBJ2-2, with D perhaps matching TRBD1 (5 bases). Germline CDR1 and CDR2: SGHRS and YFSETQ. The CDR3 loop spans 17 amino acids. CDR3 sequence (DNA): TGCGCCAGCAGCTTCCTACTCGCAGGGCCGAACATCGGGGAGCTGTTTTTT. Its translation is CASSFLLAGPNIGELFF.

This clonotype was seen at least ten times. This chain links TRBV11-3 with TRBJ2-1; D call uncertain. CDR3 size: 13 residues. Trimming removed 1 base at V and 4 bases at J, with 5 bases between. Germline-derived CDR1 and CDR2 are SGHNT and YENEEA. The CDR3 region is CASSLAKYNEQFF. For the CDR3, the DNA is TGTGCCAGCAGCTTAGCCAAGTACAATGAGCAGTTCTTC.

This clonotype came up many times. The chain recombines TRBV20-1 with TRBJ2-7; tentative D call: TRBD2 (5 bases). Germline V gene lookup returns CDR1 DFQATT and CDR2 SNEGSKA (reference sequence). This CDR3 comprises 13 residues. V shed 6 bases and J shed 6 bases, with 18 bases lying between them. CDR3 nucleotide sequence: TGCAGTGCCCCTAGAGGGTCAAATATCGAGCAGTACTTC. This sequence encodes CSAPRGSNIEQYF.

The chain couples TRBV2 to TRBJ2-5, with TRBD1 identical over 7 bases. This CDR3 is built from 18 residues. CDR1 SNHLY and CDR2 FYNNEI come from the germline V gene. V lost 11 bases, J lost 1 base, and 22 bases stayed unmatched. Here the CDR3 reads CALSAGLKGTAGQETQYF. CDR3 nucleotide sequence: TGTGCCCTCAGTGCAGGATTGAAGGGGACAGCAGGCCAAGAGACCCAGTACTTC.

There are many counts of this clonotype. The gene calls are TRBV6-2 or TRBV6-3 and TRBJ1-5; 8 bases are shared with TRBD1. V shed 6 bases, J shed 5 bases, and the junction held 12 bases outside the gene matches. The length of the CDR3 is 16 residues. Germline V gene sequence: CDR1 MNHEY, CDR2 SVGEGT. CDR3 coding DNA: TGTGCCAGCAGCCAACTGGACAGGGCGGGGGATCAGCCCCAGCATTTT. Protein product: CASSQLDRAGDQPQHF.

This clonotype was observed many times. CDR3 in DNA: TGTGCCAGCAGTTATACAGACAGGGGGCTTACAGATACGCAGTATTTT. Protein product: CASSYTDRGLTDTQYF. The chain is built from TRBV27 and TRBJ2-3; 10 positions match TRBD1. V shed 4 bases, J shed 3 bases, and the junction held 7 bases outside the gene matches. Germline values: CDR1 MNHEY, CDR2 SMNVEV (reference sequence). The CDR3 spans 16 residues.

In its sample, this clonotype was seen many times. The J gene is TRBJ2-7, the V gene TRBV6-5, with a tentative D call TRBD1 (6 bases). CDR3 size: 16 residues. The germline V and J ends were trimmed by 0 bases and 1 base, with 13 bases remaining between them. Germline CDR1 reads MNHEY; CDR2 reads SVGAGI. The CDR3 DNA reads TGTGCCAGCAGTTACTCGCGACGGGGACATTCCTACGAGCAGTACTTC. Translating gives CASSYSRRGHSYEQYF.

This clonotype was found many times. The chain couples TRBV15 to TRBJ2-2; possibly TRBD1 or TRBD2 for D (5 bases each). CDR3 length: 16 amino acids. V lost 0 bases and J 5 bases, leaving 13 bases between the germline ends. Germline V lookup: CDR1 LNHNV, CDR2 YYDKDF (reference sequence). The CDR3 DNA sequence: TGTGCCACCAGCAGAGATCGGGGACGGAGAACCGGGGAGCTGTTTTTT. Its translation: CATSRDRGRRTGELFF.

This clonotype was picked up many times. V and J are TRBV6-1 and TRBJ2-5; D unclear. The CDR3 has 14 amino acids. The germline V gene has CDR1 MNHNS and CDR2 SASEGT. Trimming shortened V by 3 bases and J by 0 bases, and 8 bases separated the two germline ends. The CDR3 DNA sequence: TGTGCCAGCAGTGACGATCCCTACCAAGAGACCCAGTACTTC. Its protein is CASSDDPYQETQYF.

The table lists this clonotype with many counts. The chain recombines TRBV7-9 with TRBJ2-5; D not resolved. The V gene lost 4 bases and the J gene lost 2 bases, with 8 bases spanning the gap. Germline V lookup: CDR1 SEHNR, CDR2 FQNEAQ (reference sequence). The CDR3 runs to 13 residues. Written as DNA, the CDR3 is TGTGCCAGCAGCTCCGAACGACAAGAGACCCAGTACTTC. Translated: CASSSERQETQYF.

In the case of this clonotype: A read error may explain this, as a much larger clone is one base away. V and J are TRBV20-1 and TRBJ2-4; 8 bases agree with TRBD2. This CDR3 comprises 17 residues. Per germline, CDR1 DFQATT and CDR2 SNEGSKA (reference sequence). As DNA, the CDR3 is TGCAGAGCTAGAGATCCCCGTAGCGGGACCCCCGGGGACATTCAGTACTTC. Protein product: CRARDPRSGTPGDIQYF.